The clone carrying this T cell receptor (beta chain) was seen ten or more times. Its specificity is not known. This entry is derived from a study of blood T cells in healthy people across ages. Broader study findings: CMV status of donors was not determined, possibly confounding expanded clonotype changes.

PCR was performed a second time for about 6 to 12 cycles using a sample-barcoded 5' primer and a J-beta primer mix. Each CDR3 protein gets one entry after TCRdb re-called the 5' RACE reads with MiXCR. The top ten hold around 15% of the sample, which has 850,000 or so distinct CDR3 sequences, more than 25% seen once. Unmatched junction bases numbered 14, after V lost 4 bases and J lost 4 bases. The germline V gene has CDR1 WNHNN and CDR2 SYGVQD (reference sequence). This CDR3 has 17 amino acids. This sequence joins TRBV10-1 and TRBJ2-3; the match to TRBD2 covers 7 bases. The sequence derives from a woman over 75 in good health. Sample: blood. The CDR3 protein is CASSGSSGALPSDTQYF. CDR3 coding DNA: TGCGCCAGCAGTGGGTCTAGCGGAGCCCTTCCGTCAGATACGCAGTATTTT.